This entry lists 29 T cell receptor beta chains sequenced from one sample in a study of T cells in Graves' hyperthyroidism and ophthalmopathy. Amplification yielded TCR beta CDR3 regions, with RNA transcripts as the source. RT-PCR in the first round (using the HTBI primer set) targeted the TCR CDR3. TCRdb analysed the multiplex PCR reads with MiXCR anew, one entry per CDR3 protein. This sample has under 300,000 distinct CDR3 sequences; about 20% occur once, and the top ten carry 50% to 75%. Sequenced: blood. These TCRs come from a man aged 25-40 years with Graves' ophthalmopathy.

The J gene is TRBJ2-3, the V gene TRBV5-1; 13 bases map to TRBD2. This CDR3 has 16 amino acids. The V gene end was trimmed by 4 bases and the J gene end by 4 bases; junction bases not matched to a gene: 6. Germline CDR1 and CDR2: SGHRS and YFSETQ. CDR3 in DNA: TGCGCCAGCAGCCGGAGGACTAGCGGGAGCCCAGATACGCAGTATTTT. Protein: CASSRRTSGSPDTQYF.

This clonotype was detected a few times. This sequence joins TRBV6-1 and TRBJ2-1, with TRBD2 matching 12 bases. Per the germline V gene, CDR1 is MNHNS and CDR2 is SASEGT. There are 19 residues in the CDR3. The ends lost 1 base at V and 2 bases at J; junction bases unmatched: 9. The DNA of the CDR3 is TGTGCCAGCAGTGAAGTCCTTAGGACTAGCGGGAAAACCTACAATGAGCAGTTCTTC. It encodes CASSEVLRTSGKTYNEQFF.

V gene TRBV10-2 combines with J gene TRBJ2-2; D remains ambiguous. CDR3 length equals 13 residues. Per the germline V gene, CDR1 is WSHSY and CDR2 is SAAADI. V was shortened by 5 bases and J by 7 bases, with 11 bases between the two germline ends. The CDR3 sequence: CASSRTDRGELFF. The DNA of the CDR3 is TGCGCCAGCAGTCGTACGGACCGCGGGGAGCTGTTTTTT.

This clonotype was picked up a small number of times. The CDR3 DNA sequence: TGTGCCAGCAGAGTAGCGGGAGGACCAATTGGTGAGCAGTTCTTC. This codes for CASRVAGGPIGEQFF. This rearrangement joins TRBV28 to TRBJ2-1; 10 bases align to TRBD2. V gave up 6 bases and J gave up 9 bases; unmatched junction bases: 11. The germline CDR1 and CDR2 sequences are MDHEN and SYDVKM. This CDR3 region has 15 residues.

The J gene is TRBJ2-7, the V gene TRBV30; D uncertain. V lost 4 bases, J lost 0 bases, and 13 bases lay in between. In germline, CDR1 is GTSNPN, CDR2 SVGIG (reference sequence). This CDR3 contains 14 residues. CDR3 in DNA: TGTGCCTGGACCAGGTCCCCCAGCTCCTACGAGCAGTACTTC. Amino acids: CAWTRSPSSYEQYF.

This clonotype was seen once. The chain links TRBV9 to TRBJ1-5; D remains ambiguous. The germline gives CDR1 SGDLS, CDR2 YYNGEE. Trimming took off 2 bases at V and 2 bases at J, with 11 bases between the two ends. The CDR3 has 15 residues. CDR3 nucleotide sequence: TGTGCCAGCAGCGTTGGTATGGAGCGCAATCAGCCCCAGCATTTT. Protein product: CASSVGMERNQPQHF.

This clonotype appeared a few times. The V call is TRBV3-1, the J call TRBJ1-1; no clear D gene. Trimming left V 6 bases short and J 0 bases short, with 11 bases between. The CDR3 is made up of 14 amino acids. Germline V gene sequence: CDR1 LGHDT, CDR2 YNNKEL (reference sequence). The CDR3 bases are TGTGCCAGCAGTACAGCGACAATGAACACTGAAGCTTTCTTT. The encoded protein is CASSTATMNTEAFF.

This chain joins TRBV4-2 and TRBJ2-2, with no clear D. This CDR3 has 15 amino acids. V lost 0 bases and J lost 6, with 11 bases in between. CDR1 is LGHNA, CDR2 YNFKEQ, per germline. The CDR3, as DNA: TGTGCCAGCAGCCAAGATGAGTCGAGTTCCGGGGAGCTGTTTTTT. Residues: CASSQDESSSGELFF.

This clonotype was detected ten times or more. In nucleotides, the CDR3 is TGTGCCAGCAGCCAAGGGGCTAGCGGGAGATTCTACGAGCAGTACTTC. This encodes CASSQGASGRFYEQYF. The chain links TRBV6-4 to TRBJ2-7; TRBD2 matches at 10 bases. CDR1 and CDR2 (germline): MRHNA, SNTAGT. The V segment lost 6 bases and the J segment 3 bases; nucleotides outside the gene matches: 11. The CDR3 is made up of 16 amino acids.

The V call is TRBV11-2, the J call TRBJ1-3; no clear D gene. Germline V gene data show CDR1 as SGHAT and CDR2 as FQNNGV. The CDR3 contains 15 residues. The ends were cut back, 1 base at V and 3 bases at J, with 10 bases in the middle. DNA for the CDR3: TGTGCCAGCAGCTTAGGCAGCGTGAATGGAAACACCATATATTTT. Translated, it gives CASSLGSVNGNTIYF.

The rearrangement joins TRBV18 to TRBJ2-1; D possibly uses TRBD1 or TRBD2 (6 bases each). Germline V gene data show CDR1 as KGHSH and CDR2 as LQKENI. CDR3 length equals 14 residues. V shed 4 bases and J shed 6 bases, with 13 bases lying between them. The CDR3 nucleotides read TGTGCCAGCTCACGGAGGGGGAATGCCAATGAGCAGTTCTTC. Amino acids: CASSRRGNANEQFF.

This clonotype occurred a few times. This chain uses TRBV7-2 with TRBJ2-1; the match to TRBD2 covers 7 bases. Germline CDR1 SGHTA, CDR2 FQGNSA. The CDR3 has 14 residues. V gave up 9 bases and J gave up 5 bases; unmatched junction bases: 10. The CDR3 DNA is TGTGCCAGTACCACAAGCGGGAAAAACAATGAGCAGTTCTTC. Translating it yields CASTTSGKNNEQFF.

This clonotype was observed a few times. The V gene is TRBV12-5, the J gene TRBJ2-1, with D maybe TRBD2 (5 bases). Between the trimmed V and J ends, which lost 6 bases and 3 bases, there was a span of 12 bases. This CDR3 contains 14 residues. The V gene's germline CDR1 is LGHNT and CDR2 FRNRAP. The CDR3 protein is CASGPAEIYNEQFF. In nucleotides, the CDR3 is TGTGCTAGTGGCCCAGCGGAGATCTACAATGAGCAGTTCTTC.

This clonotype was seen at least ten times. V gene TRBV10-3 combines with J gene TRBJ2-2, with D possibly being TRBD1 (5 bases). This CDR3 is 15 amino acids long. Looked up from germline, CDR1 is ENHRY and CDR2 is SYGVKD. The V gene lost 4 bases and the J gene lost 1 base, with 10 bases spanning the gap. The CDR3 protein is CAISGTSLNTGELFF. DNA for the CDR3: TGTGCCATCAGTGGGACATCTTTGAACACCGGGGAGCTGTTTTTT.

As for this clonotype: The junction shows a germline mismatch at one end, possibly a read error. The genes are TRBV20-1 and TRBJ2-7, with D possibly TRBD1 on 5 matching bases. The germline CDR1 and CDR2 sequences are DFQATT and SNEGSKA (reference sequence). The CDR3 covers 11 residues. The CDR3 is CSAARGYEQHF. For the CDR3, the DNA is TGCAGTGCAGCAAGGGGTTACGAGCAGCACTTC.

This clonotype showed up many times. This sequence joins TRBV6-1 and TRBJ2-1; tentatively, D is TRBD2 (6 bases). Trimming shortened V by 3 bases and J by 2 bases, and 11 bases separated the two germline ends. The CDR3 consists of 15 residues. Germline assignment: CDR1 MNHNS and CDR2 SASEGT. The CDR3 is CASSDMGGTYNEQFF. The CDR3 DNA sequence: TGTGCCAGCAGTGACATGGGGGGAACCTACAATGAGCAGTTCTTC.

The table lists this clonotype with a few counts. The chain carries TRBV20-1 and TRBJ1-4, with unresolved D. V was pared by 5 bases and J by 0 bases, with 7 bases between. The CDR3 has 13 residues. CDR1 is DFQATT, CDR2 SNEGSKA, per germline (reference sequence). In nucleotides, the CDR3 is TGCAGTGCTTACACTTCAACTAATGAAAAACTGTTTTTT. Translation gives CSAYTSTNEKLFF.

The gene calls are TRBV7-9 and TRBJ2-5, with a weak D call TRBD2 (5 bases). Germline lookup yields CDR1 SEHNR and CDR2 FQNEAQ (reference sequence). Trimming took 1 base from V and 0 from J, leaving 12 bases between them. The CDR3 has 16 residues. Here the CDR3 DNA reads TGTGCCAGCAGCTTAGGCTCTGGAGGCTACCAAGAGACCCAGTACTTC. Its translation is CASSLGSGGYQETQYF.

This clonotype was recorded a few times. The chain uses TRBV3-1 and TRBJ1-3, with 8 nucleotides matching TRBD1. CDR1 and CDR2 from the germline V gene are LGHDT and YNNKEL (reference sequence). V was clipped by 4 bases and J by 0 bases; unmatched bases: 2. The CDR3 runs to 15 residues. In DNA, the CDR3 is TGTGCCAGCAGCCTGGGACAGGCCTCTGGAAACACCATATATTTT. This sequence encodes CASSLGQASGNTIYF.

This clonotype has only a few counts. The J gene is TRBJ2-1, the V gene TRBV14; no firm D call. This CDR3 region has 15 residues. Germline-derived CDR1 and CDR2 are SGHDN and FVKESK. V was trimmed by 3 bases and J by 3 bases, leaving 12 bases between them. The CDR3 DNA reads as TGTGCCAGCAGCCAGCAGGCCTTACTCTACAATGAGCAGTTCTTC. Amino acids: CASSQQALLYNEQFF.

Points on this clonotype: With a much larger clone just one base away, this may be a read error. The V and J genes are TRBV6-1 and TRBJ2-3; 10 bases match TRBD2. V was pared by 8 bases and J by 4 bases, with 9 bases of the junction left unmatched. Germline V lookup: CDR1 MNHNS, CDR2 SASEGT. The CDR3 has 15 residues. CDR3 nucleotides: TGTGCCAGCGGCAAAAAGCGGGAGGGCCCAGATACGCAGTATTTT. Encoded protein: CASGKKREGPDTQYF.

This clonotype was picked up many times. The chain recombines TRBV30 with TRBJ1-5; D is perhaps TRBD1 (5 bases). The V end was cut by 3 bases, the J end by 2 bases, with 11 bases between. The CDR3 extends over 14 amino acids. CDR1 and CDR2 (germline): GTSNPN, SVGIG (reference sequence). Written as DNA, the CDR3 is TGTGCCTGGAGGATGGGGACGGGCAATCAGCCCCAGCATTTT. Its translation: CAWRMGTGNQPQHF.

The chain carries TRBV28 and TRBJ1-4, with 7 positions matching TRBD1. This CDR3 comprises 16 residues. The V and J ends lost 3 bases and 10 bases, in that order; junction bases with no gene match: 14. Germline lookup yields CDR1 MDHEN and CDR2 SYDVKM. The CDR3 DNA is TGTGCCAGCAGTTTGTCTTCGGGACAGTCCCGCCGAAAACTGTTTTTT. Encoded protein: CASSLSSGQSRRKLFF.

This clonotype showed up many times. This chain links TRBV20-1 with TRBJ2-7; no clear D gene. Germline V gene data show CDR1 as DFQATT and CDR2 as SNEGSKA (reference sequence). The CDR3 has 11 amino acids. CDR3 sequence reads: CSTGQDNEQYF. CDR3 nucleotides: TGCTCCACCGGGCAAGATAACGAGCAGTACTTC.

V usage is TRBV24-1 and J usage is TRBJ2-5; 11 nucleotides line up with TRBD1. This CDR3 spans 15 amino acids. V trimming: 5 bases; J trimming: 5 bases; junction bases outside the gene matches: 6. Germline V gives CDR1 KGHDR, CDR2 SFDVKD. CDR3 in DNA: TGTGCCACCAGTGGGACAGGGGGCAAGGGGGAGACCCAGTACTTC. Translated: CATSGTGGKGETQYF.

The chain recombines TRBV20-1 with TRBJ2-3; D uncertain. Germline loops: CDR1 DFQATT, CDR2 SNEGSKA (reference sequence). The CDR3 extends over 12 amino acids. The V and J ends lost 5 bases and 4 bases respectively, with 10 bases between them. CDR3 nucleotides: TGCAGTGCTGTTGGGGTCGCAGATACGCAGTATTTT. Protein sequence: CSAVGVADTQYF.

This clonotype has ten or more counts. For the CDR3, the DNA is TGTGCCAGCAGTTTAGTTAGTGTTTACGAGCAGTACTTC. It encodes CASSLVSVYEQYF. J is TRBJ2-7 and V is TRBV28; D ambiguous. Germline V lookup: CDR1 MDHEN, CDR2 SYDVKM. V lost 2 bases and J 4 bases, leaving 9 bases between the germline ends. This CDR3 spans 13 amino acids.

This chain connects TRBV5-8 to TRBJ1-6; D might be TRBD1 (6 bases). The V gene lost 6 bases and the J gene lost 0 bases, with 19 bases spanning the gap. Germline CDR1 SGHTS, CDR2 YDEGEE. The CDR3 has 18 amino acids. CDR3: CASMNGQQKSSYNSPLHF. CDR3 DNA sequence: TGTGCCAGCATGAACGGACAGCAAAAGAGCTCCTATAATTCACCCCTCCACTTT.

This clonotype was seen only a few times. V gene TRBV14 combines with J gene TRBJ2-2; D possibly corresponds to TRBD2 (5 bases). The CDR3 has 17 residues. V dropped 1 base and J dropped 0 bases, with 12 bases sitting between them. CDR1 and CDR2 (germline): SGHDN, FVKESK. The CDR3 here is CASSQVRLATNTGELFF. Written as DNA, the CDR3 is TGTGCCAGCAGCCAAGTGCGGCTAGCCACGAACACCGGGGAGCTGTTTTTT.